This note documents a single T cell receptor (beta chain) sequence. What it recognizes is unknown. This record belongs to a study of cytomegalovirus exposure and HLA in healthy donors. Study results and caveats: Most TCR sequences were rare, but some public TCRs occurred in many donors.

Primers included in the PCR were 60 Vbeta and 13 Jbeta primers. Profiled with immunoSEQ multiplex PCR; TCRdb holds only in-frame clones, not every one. Among 150,000 to 200,000 clones listed, over 70% were seen once. This clonotype was sampled from a female donor in good health and CMV-seronegative. The material sequenced was PBMCs.

This CDR3 is CASSAPGQGYEQYF. The CDR3 DNA reads as TGTGCCAGCAGCGCCCCGGGACAGGGGTACGAGCAGTACTTC. J is TRBJ2-7 and V is TRBV9, with 10 positions matching TRBD1. CDR3 length equals 14 residues. The germline gives CDR1 SGDLS, CDR2 YYNGEE. V lost 3 bases and J lost 4; bases outside the gene matches: 4.